This entry lists 14 T cell receptor beta chains sequenced from one sample in a study of cytomegalovirus exposure and HLA in healthy donors. Vbeta (60) and Jbeta (13) primers were used in the PCR. Libraries were prepared by immunoSEQ multiplex PCR; TCRdb keeps only in-frame clonotypes and omits some of them. The sample yields roughly 180,000 clones, around 75% seen once. Specimen: PBMCs. Source of these receptors: a woman aged 30 to 39 in good health and CMV-seropositive.

This clone was seen a few times. This chain uses TRBV29-1 with TRBJ1-2, with a possible D match to TRBD1 (6 bases). Between the trimmed V and J ends, which lost 1 base and 8 bases, there was a span of 23 bases. The CDR3 runs to 16 residues. CDR1 is SQVTM, CDR2 ANQGSEA, per germline. CDR3 loop: CSVEAYEKGGARGYTF. For the CDR3, the DNA is TGCAGCGTTGAAGCCTACGAAAAGGGGGGGGCGAGGGGCTACACCTTC.

This chain joins TRBV15 and TRBJ1-2, with D perhaps matching TRBD1 (6 bases). Per the germline V gene, CDR1 is LNHNV and CDR2 is YYDKDF (reference sequence). CDR3 length: 15 residues. V lost 2 bases, J lost 2 bases, and 12 bases lay in between. Here the CDR3 DNA reads TGTGCCACCAGCAGAAGTTCGCAGGGGAACTATGGCTACACCTTC. This sequence encodes CATSRSSQGNYGYTF.

The table lists this clone with a few counts. The chain recombines TRBV7-9 with TRBJ1-6, with 10 bases that match TRBD1. Germline V lookup: CDR1 SEHNR, CDR2 FQNEAQ (reference sequence). With V trimmed by 5 bases and J by 9 bases, 4 bases remained unmatched. The CDR3 is 14 amino acids. The CDR3 region is CASSKGQGGSPLHF. Written as DNA, the CDR3 is TGTGCCAGCAGCAAAGGACAGGGGGGTTCACCCCTCCACTTT.

This clone was seen only a few times. This chain links TRBV7-9 with TRBJ1-2, with 9 bases lining up with TRBD1. The CDR3 has 16 amino acids. From germline, CDR1 is SEHNR and CDR2 FQNEAQ (reference sequence). The junction had 15 bases not matched to a gene; V was cut back by 6 bases and J by 7 bases. CDR3 nucleotide sequence: TGTGCCAGCAGGCCAAATTCGGGACAGGGATTTTCTGGCTACACCTTC. This translates into CASRPNSGQGFSGYTF.

Notes on this clone: Its ends do not fully match the called genes, so a read error is possible. The chain couples TRBV7-7 to TRBJ2-1; the D gene is possibly TRBD2 (5 bases). CDR1 SSHAT and CDR2 FNYEAQ come from the germline V gene (reference sequence). The CDR3 is 16 residues long. CDR3 in amino acids: CASSLGREVGGSGQFF. The CDR3 DNA sequence: TGTGCTAGCAGCTTAGGCCGGGAAGTGGGTGGGAGTGGGCAGTTCTTC. The full variable domain, in which reference TRBV7-7 and TRBJ2-1 provide the parts outside the CDR3, is GAGVSQSPRYKVTKRGQDVTLRCDPISSHATLYWYQQALGQGPEFLTYFNYEAQPDKSGLPSDRFSAERPEGSISTLTIQRTEQRDSAMYRCASSLGREVGGSGQFFGPGTRLTVL.

About this clone: Germline is not matched at one junction end, which may reflect a read error. V is TRBV2 and J is TRBJ1-2, with a weak D call TRBD1 (5 bases). Germline-derived CDR1 and CDR2 are SNHLY and FYNNEI. The CDR3 contains 14 residues. CDR3 DNA: TGTGCCAGCGGTGACAGCCACCCGGGCTATGGCTACACCTTC. Protein: CASGDSHPGYGYTF.

This clone was detected only a few times. CDR3 bases: TGTGCCAGCACCATGTATTGGGCGAAGAACACTGAAGCTTTCTTT. It translates to CASTMYWAKNTEAFF. The chain joins TRBV6-5 to TRBJ1-1; D gene uncertain. The CDR3 sequence is 15 residues long. The V gene lost 7 bases and the J gene lost 1 base, with 16 bases spanning the gap. Germline assignment: CDR1 MNHEY and CDR2 SVGAGI.

The chain carries TRBV6-5 and TRBJ2-7; a possible D gene is TRBD1 (6 bases). With 6 bases removed from V and 1 base from J, the gap between germline ends came to 13 bases. CDR1 and CDR2 from the germline V gene are MNHEY and SVGAGI. The CDR3 extends over 14 amino acids. The CDR3: CASRDWDNSYEQYF. In DNA form, the CDR3 reads TGTGCCAGCAGAGATTGGGACAATTCCTACGAGCAGTACTTC.

J is TRBJ2-2 and V is TRBV5-5; 8 nucleotides align to TRBD1. J was trimmed by 6 bases and V by 5 bases; bases with no gene match: 3. Germline CDR1 is SGHKS and CDR2 is YYEKEE (reference sequence). CDR3 length equals 13 residues. The chain's CDR3 is CASRRTGSGELFF. CDR3 in DNA: TGTGCCAGCAGAAGGACAGGGTCCGGGGAGCTGTTTTTT.

The CDR3 nucleotides are TGTGCCACCCGGACAGCCTACGAGCAGTACTTC. It encodes CATRTAYEQYF. The chain combines TRBV2 with TRBJ2-7, with D perhaps TRBD1 (6 bases). V lost 10 bases, J lost 2 bases, and 9 bases lay in between. Germline lookup yields CDR1 SNHLY and CDR2 FYNNEI. The CDR3 extends over 11 amino acids.

V usage is TRBV5-8 and J usage is TRBJ1-5; D gene unclear. The CDR3 spans 16 residues. The V gene lost 2 bases and the J gene lost 6 bases, with 18 bases spanning the gap. Germline CDR1 is SGHTS and CDR2 is YDEGEE. The CDR3 nucleotides read TGTGCCAGCAGCTTTATGTTGGGGAGTATCTTTCAGCCCCAGCATTTT. Protein product: CASSFMLGSIFQPQHF.

J is TRBJ1-2 and V is TRBV9; TRBD1 matches 9 bases. The CDR3 contains 17 residues. From germline, CDR1 is SGDLS and CDR2 YYNGEE. V shed 0 bases and J 4 bases; nucleotides not matched to a gene: 10. CDR3 nucleotides: TGTGCCAGCAGCGTAGGATGGGGACAGGGCAGTAGCTATGGCTACACCTTC. This gives the protein CASSVGWGQGSSYGYTF. Combining the CDR3 with reference TRBV9 and TRBJ1-2 gives the whole variable domain DSGVTQTPKHLITATGQRVTLRCSPRSGDLSVYWYQQSLDQGLQFLIQYYNGEERAKGNILERFSAQQFPDLHSELNLSSLELGDSALYFCASSVGWGQGSSYGYTFGSGTRLTVV.

This chain connects TRBV7-9 to TRBJ2-3, with 7 bases aligning to TRBD2. The ends lost 5 bases at V and 1 base at J; junction bases unmatched: 3. The CDR3 contains 14 residues. CDR1 and CDR2 (germline): SEHNR, FQNEAQ (reference sequence). CDR3 loop: CASSGAGRTDTQYF. The CDR3 DNA is TGTGCCAGCAGCGGAGCGGGGCGCACAGATACGCAGTATTTT.

The CDR3 spells CASRQAGDGYTF. The CDR3 DNA reads TGTGCCAGCAGGCAGGCCGGTGATGGCTACACCTTC. This chain uses TRBV2 with TRBJ1-2, with no clear D. This CDR3 is 12 amino acids long. Trimming stripped 6 bases from V and 6 bases from J, with 11 bases between. CDR1 is SNHLY, CDR2 FYNNEI, per germline.